This T cell receptor (beta chain) was profiled in a study of T cell responses to AZD1222 COVID-19 vaccine. Regarding the study as a whole: None of the repertoires were sampled until the peak T cell response had passed.

V lost 5 bases and J lost 8; bases outside the gene matches: 11. CDR1 and CDR2 (germline): MDHEN, SYDVKM. CDR3 length equals 16 residues. The data were produced by immunoSEQ multiplex PCR, yet TCRdb's version contains in-frame clones alone and is incomplete. The sample consists of some 120,000 clones, around 90% of them appearing once. Comment on this clone: Its antigen is not known.

The sample here was peripheral blood, taken on day 0 of AZD1222 vaccination. This clonotype was obtained from an adult in good health. This chain joins TRBV28 and TRBJ2-7, with 14 bases aligning to TRBD2. CDR3 region: CASSTPGTSGSLQQYF. As DNA, the CDR3 is TGTGCCAGCAGTACCCCAGGGACTAGCGGGAGTCTTCAGCAGTACTTC.